This passage covers 24 T cell receptor beta chains from one sample sequenced in a study of CD8 T cells in ankylosing spondylitis. TCRdb used MiXCR to reprocess the 5' RACE reads, holding one entry per CDR3 protein. Counted here are around 30,000 distinct CDR3 sequences, 4.5% to 5.5% occurring once; the ten biggest clones make up approximately 1.8%. The sequenced sample consisted of blood, either unsorted or a sorted T cell fraction (not recorded which). The receptors stem from a female donor with ankylosing spondylitis or in good health (not recorded which).

This clonotype occurred many times. This sequence joins TRBV9 and TRBJ1-1; D might be TRBD1 (5 bases). The V gene's germline CDR1 is SGDLS and CDR2 YYNGEE. CDR3 length: 14 residues. The V gene lost 4 bases and the J gene lost 0 bases, with 10 bases spanning the gap. For the CDR3, the DNA is TGTGCCAGCAGCCAAACAGGCATGAACACTGAAGCTTTCTTT. It translates to CASSQTGMNTEAFF. The full variable domain, its missing parts supplied by reference TRBV9 and TRBJ1-1, is DSGVTQTPKHLITATGQRVTLRCSPRSGDLSVYWYQQSLDQGLQFLIQYYNGEERAKGNILERFSAQQFPDLHSELNLSSLELGDSALYFCASSQTGMNTEAFFGQGTRLTVV.

The CDR3 nucleotides read TGTGCCAGCAGCCCGACAGGGCTCCAAGATACGCAGTATTTT. This codes for CASSPTGLQDTQYF. The V call is TRBV9, the J call TRBJ2-3; the match to TRBD1 covers 7 bases. Trimming took 4 bases from V and 5 from J; bases not matched to a gene: 7. The CDR3 runs to 14 residues. Germline values: CDR1 SGDLS, CDR2 YYNGEE. The full variable domain, in which reference TRBV9 and TRBJ2-3 provide the parts outside the CDR3, is DSGVTQTPKHLITATGQRVTLRCSPRSGDLSVYWYQQSLDQGLQFLIQYYNGEERAKGNILERFSAQQFPDLHSELNLSSLELGDSALYFCASSPTGLQDTQYFGPGTRLTVL.

This clonotype was picked up many times. The gene calls are TRBV9 and TRBJ2-5, with 13 bases lining up with TRBD2. This CDR3 is 17 amino acids long. The junction had 11 bases not matched to a gene; V was cut back by 4 bases and J by 5 bases. Germline CDR1 SGDLS, CDR2 YYNGEE. The CDR3 region is CASSPGTSGNRGETQYF. The CDR3 nucleotides are TGTGCCAGCAGCCCCGGGACTAGCGGGAATAGGGGGGAGACCCAGTACTTC.

The genes are TRBV9 and TRBJ1-1; 7 positions match TRBD1. The CDR3 loop spans 15 amino acids. Looked up from germline, CDR1 is SGDLS and CDR2 is YYNGEE. With 0 bases clipped from V and 1 base from J, the junction kept 3 bases outside the gene matches. CDR3 DNA sequence: TGTGCCAGCAGCGTAGACAGGGGTGCGAACACTGAAGCTTTCTTT. This translates into CASSVDRGANTEAFF.

The sample holds many counts of this clonotype. CDR3 sequence (DNA): TGTGCCAGCAGCGTAGAGCAGCGGGGCCTCGCGCAGTTCTTC. Its translation is CASSVEQRGLAQFF. J is TRBJ2-1 and V is TRBV9; 7 bases line up with TRBD2. The germline gives CDR1 SGDLS, CDR2 YYNGEE. The junction had 9 bases not matched to a gene; V was cut back by 0 bases and J by 12 bases. The CDR3 is made up of 14 amino acids.

This clonotype was seen at least ten times. V usage is TRBV9 and J usage is TRBJ2-1; TRBD2 agrees at 14 bases. V shed 0 bases and J 7 bases; nucleotides not matched to a gene: 6. This CDR3 has 17 amino acids. Per the germline V gene, CDR1 is SGDLS and CDR2 is YYNGEE. The CDR3 sequence: CASSVEGLAGGYNEQFF. As DNA, the CDR3 is TGTGCCAGCAGCGTAGAAGGACTAGCGGGAGGTTATAATGAGCAGTTCTTC.

This clonotype was counted at least ten times. J is TRBJ1-1 and V is TRBV9, with TRBD1 matching 7 bases. This CDR3 is 13 amino acids long. Per the germline V gene, CDR1 is SGDLS and CDR2 is YYNGEE. Losses at the gene ends were 3 bases for V and 9 bases for J; bases not matched to a gene: 8. The CDR3 DNA sequence: TGTGCCAGCAGCGCCGGACAGGCCAGGCAAGCTTTCTTT. As protein: CASSAGQARQAFF.

This clonotype has ten or more counts. This sequence joins TRBV9 and TRBJ1-6; D may be TRBD1 (6 bases). CDR1 SGDLS and CDR2 YYNGEE come from the germline V gene. This CDR3 has 15 residues. V was shortened by 5 bases and J by 3 bases, with 12 bases between the two germline ends. The CDR3 DNA is TGTGCCAGCAGTCCTACAGGGTTCTATAATTCACCCCTCCACTTT. It is translated as CASSPTGFYNSPLHF.

This clonotype was detected many times. The chain employs TRBV9 and TRBJ2-7, with unresolved D. Trimming removed 3 bases from V and 3 bases from J, with 10 bases in between. CDR1 and CDR2 from the germline V gene are SGDLS and YYNGEE. The CDR3 covers 13 residues. The CDR3 DNA sequence: TGTGCCAGCAGCGCTTCCCTTAACTACGAGCAGTACTTC. Translated, it gives CASSASLNYEQYF.

In its sample, this clonotype ranks as medium-sized (0.01 to 0.1%). The rearrangement links TRBV9 to TRBJ1-5, with TRBD1 as a possible D gene (6 bases). Germline CDR1 and CDR2: SGDLS and YYNGEE. The germline V and J ends were trimmed by 0 bases and 4 bases, with 11 bases remaining between them. This CDR3 has 15 amino acids. CDR3 region: CASSVGQGGNQPQHF. The CDR3 DNA follows: TGTGCCAGCAGCGTAGGCCAAGGGGGGAATCAGCCCCAGCATTTT.

As to this clonotype: A much larger clone differs by one base, so this may be a read error. This likely comes from a read error, as the CDR3 has no conserved phenylalanine or tryptophan at its end. The rearrangement uses TRBV9 and TRBJ2-7; TRBD1 matches 10 bases. V was clipped by 2 bases and J by 4 bases; unmatched bases: 6. CDR3 length: 15 amino acids. CDR1 is SGDLS, CDR2 YYNGEE, per germline. The CDR3 DNA is TGTGCCAGCAGCGTCGAGCCGGACAGGGGGTACGAGCAGTACCTC. Its translation is CASSVEPDRGYEQYL.

This clonotype was seen repeatedly, ten times or more. CDR3 coding DNA: TGTGCCAGCAGCGTAGGTATTGGGACAGGAAATTCACCCCTCCACTTT. It yields the protein CASSVGIGTGNSPLHF. The V and J genes are TRBV9 and TRBJ1-6, with 8 bases aligning to TRBD1. V was clipped by 0 bases and J by 7 bases; unmatched bases: 6. The CDR3 extends over 16 amino acids. Germline CDR1 is SGDLS and CDR2 is YYNGEE.

By share, this clonotype counts as medium-sized (0.01 to 0.1%). The chain uses TRBV9 and TRBJ2-1; D perhaps matches TRBD2 (6 bases). Looked up from germline, CDR1 is SGDLS and CDR2 is YYNGEE. The V and J ends lost 6 bases and 5 bases respectively, with 15 bases between them. The CDR3 sequence is 14 residues long. In DNA form, the CDR3 reads TGTGCCAGCAACAGGAGGGAGTCCCACAATGAGCAGTTCTTC. Translating it yields CASNRRESHNEQFF. Full variable domain (rest looked up from reference TRBV9 and TRBJ2-1): DSGVTQTPKHLITATGQRVTLRCSPRSGDLSVYWYQQSLDQGLQFLIQYYNGEERAKGNILERFSAQQFPDLHSELNLSSLELGDSALYFCASNRRESHNEQFFGPGTRLTVL.

This chain links TRBV9 with TRBJ2-5, with 10 bases that match TRBD2. J was trimmed by 1 base and V by 4 bases; bases with no gene match: 4. Germline V gene data show CDR1 as SGDLS and CDR2 as YYNGEE. CDR3 length: 15 residues. CDR3 residues: CASSRLAGAQETQYF. The DNA for the CDR3 is TGTGCCAGCAGCAGACTAGCGGGTGCCCAAGAGACCCAGTACTTC. Complete variable domain (other parts from reference TRBV9 and TRBJ2-5): DSGVTQTPKHLITATGQRVTLRCSPRSGDLSVYWYQQSLDQGLQFLIQYYNGEERAKGNILERFSAQQFPDLHSELNLSSLELGDSALYFCASSRLAGAQETQYFGPGTRLLVL.

This clonotype has only a few counts. This chain uses TRBV21-1 with TRBJ2-7; the table's D call TRBD2 went unverified against the DNA. TRBV21-1 is deemed a pseudogene. This CDR3 spans 16 amino acids. CDR3 DNA sequence: TGTGCCAGCAGCAAAGACTCGGAGGGAGAGCTCTACGAGCAGTACTTC. Residues: CASSKDSEGELYEQYF.

This clonotype is medium-sized by share. The rearrangement uses TRBV9 and TRBJ2-1; TRBD2 is a possible D gene (6 bases). This CDR3 has 15 residues. Trimming cost V 4 bases and J 4 bases, with 15 bases left between them. Per the germline V gene, CDR1 is SGDLS and CDR2 is YYNGEE. As DNA, the CDR3 is TGTGCCAGCAGCCCCGGGCTAGCGAGATACAATGAGCAGTTCTTC. It translates to CASSPGLARYNEQFF.

In its sample, this clonotype was seen many times. For the CDR3, the DNA is TGTGCCAGCAGCGTAGCCCCTTTGAGTACGGGTGAGCAGTTCTTC. Encoded protein: CASSVAPLSTGEQFF. The gene calls are TRBV9 and TRBJ2-1; no clear D gene. The V end was cut by 0 bases, the J end by 9 bases, with 16 bases between. There are 15 residues in the CDR3. Germline-derived CDR1 and CDR2 are SGDLS and YYNGEE.

This clonotype was recorded a few times. This chain joins TRBV9 and TRBJ2-7, with D maybe TRBD1 (5 bases). Germline lookup yields CDR1 SGDLS and CDR2 YYNGEE. With 2 bases removed from V and 0 bases from J, the gap between germline ends came to 6 bases. The CDR3 loop spans 13 amino acids. CDR3 loop: CASSVDISYEQYF. The CDR3 DNA follows: TGTGCCAGCAGCGTGGACATCTCCTACGAGCAGTACTTC.

This clonotype was detected a few times. This chain connects TRBV9 to TRBJ1-2; tentative D call: TRBD1 (6 bases). Trimming removed 4 bases from V and 4 bases from J, with 17 bases in between. CDR1 is SGDLS, CDR2 YYNGEE, per germline. The CDR3 consists of 15 residues. CDR3 coding DNA: TGTGCCAGCAGCCGAAGCGGGGGCCCCCCCTATGGCTACACCTTC. Translated, it gives CASSRSGGPPYGYTF.

In this sample, this clonotype turned up many times. The chain recombines TRBV6-8 with TRBJ2-7; possibly TRBD1 for D (5 bases). The CDR3 has 12 amino acids. Deletions cut 7 bases from V and 5 bases from J, with 12 bases between. Germline CDR1 MNHGY, CDR2 SAAAGT. CDR3: CASKIGVHEQYF. CDR3 sequence (DNA): TGTGCCAGCAAGATAGGGGTCCACGAGCAGTACTTC.

By frequency in the sample, this clonotype is medium-sized. The rearrangement uses TRBV9 and TRBJ1-4, with D unclear. Germline V gene data show CDR1 as SGDLS and CDR2 as YYNGEE. Trimming left V 4 bases short and J 7 bases short, with 14 bases between. This CDR3 comprises 14 residues. The CDR3 coding sequence is TGTGCCAGCAGCCCACCGGGAGTGAGTGAAAAACTGTTTTTT. Protein: CASSPPGVSEKLFF.

This clonotype was seen many times. The V gene is TRBV9, the J gene TRBJ2-7; D is undetermined. Germline CDR1 and CDR2: SGDLS and YYNGEE. CDR3 length: 13 residues. V was shortened by 0 bases and J by 6 bases, with 10 bases between the two germline ends. CDR3: CASSVDSRTEQYF. As DNA, the CDR3 is TGTGCCAGCAGCGTAGATTCGAGAACCGAGCAGTACTTC.

This clonotype is medium-sized (0.01 to 0.1%) by share. The V gene is TRBV9, the J gene TRBJ1-5, with D hard to call. V lost 4 bases, J lost 6 bases, and 14 bases lay in between. The CDR3 is 14 residues long. The V gene's germline CDR1 is SGDLS and CDR2 YYNGEE. This CDR3 is CASSPREGGQPQHF. Written as DNA, the CDR3 is TGTGCCAGCAGCCCCCGAGAGGGAGGTCAGCCCCAGCATTTT.

This clonotype turned up a few times. This chain connects TRBV9 to TRBJ2-3; tentative D call: TRBD2 (6 bases). The CDR3 contains 17 residues. V was pared by 3 bases and J by 4 bases, with 21 bases between. Germline CDR1 reads SGDLS; CDR2 reads YYNGEE. The CDR3 DNA reads TGTGCCAGCAGCGCCCGCCCCCGGGACTCCCTGCCAGATACGCAGTATTTT. Its protein product is CASSARPRDSLPDTQYF.